This T cell receptor beta chain was profiled in a study of cytomegalovirus exposure and HLA in healthy donors. CDR1 and CDR2 from the germline V gene are SQVTM and ANQGSEA. The CDR3 length is 15 residues. Unmatched junction bases numbered 9, after V lost 7 bases and J lost 0 bases. A multiplex PCR was run with 60 Vbeta primers and 13 Jbeta primers. Sequencing used immunoSEQ multiplex PCR; TCRdb keeps in-frame clones, though not all of them. The table shows under 100,000 clones, with about four fifths occurring only once. This clonotype originated in a man younger than 35 in good health and CMV-seropositive. The sequencing sample was made of PBMCs. V gene TRBV29-1 combines with J gene TRBJ2-1, with TRBD1 matching 7 bases. The CDR3 DNA sequence: TGCAGCGCCCTAGGGGGCGCGGTCTCCTACAATGAGCAGTTCTTC. Translation: CSALGGAVSYNEQFF.